Each of the 10 T cell receptor beta chains below was sequenced from the same sample in a study of early T cells in non-severe SARS-CoV-2 infection. MiXCR was run by TCRdb on the 5' RACE reads, yielding one entry per CDR3 protein. The sample has tens of thousands of distinct CDR3 sequences; 12% to 15% are singletons. Material: whole blood. The receptors here all came from an adult who was a healthcare worker with PCR-confirmed SARS-CoV-2 infection or an uninfected control (not recorded which).

The chain recombines TRBV3-1 with TRBJ1-1; possibly TRBD1 for D (6 bases). CDR3 length equals 12 residues. Trimming stripped 4 bases from V and 10 bases from J, with 13 bases between. The germline V gene encodes CDR1 LGHDT and CDR2 YNNKEL (reference sequence). CDR3 residues: CASSPPLGGAFF. In DNA, the CDR3 is TGTGCCAGCAGCCCCCCCCTAGGGGGAGCTTTCTTT.

A few counts support this clonotype. Sequence at one end of the junction differs from germline and may be a read error. J is TRBJ2-7 and V is TRBV5-1; no definite D call. This CDR3 spans 13 amino acids. Looked up from germline, CDR1 is SGHRS and CDR2 is YFSETQ. The CDR3 sequence is CASSSLSSNEQYF. The CDR3 DNA follows: TGCGCCAGCAGCTCACTGAGCTCCAACGAGCAGTACTTC.

This clonotype was counted many times. No DNA is shown, since the ends of the CDR3 on it are uncertain; the CDR3 is the one TCRdb lists. The chain combines TRBV10-1 with TRBJ2-2; the table's D call of TRBD2 was not tested on the DNA. From germline, CDR1 is WNHNN and CDR2 SYGVQD (reference sequence). The CDR3 length equals 14 residues, ends included. CDR3 in amino acids: CAIRTSCEPGSCFF.

V is TRBV24-1 and J is TRBJ2-1; 7 bases are a match to TRBD2. J gave up 6 bases and V 1 base, and 5 bases lay outside the gene matches. This CDR3 has 15 residues. Germline loops: CDR1 KGHDR, CDR2 SFDVKD. The CDR3 here is CATSDFGVAGNEQFF. CDR3 nucleotide sequence: TGTGCCACCAGTGATTTCGGGGTAGCGGGCAATGAGCAGTTCTTC.

The rearrangement joins TRBV6-5 to TRBJ2-7, with a weak D call TRBD2 (5 bases). Per the germline V gene, CDR1 is MNHEY and CDR2 is SVGAGI. This CDR3 spans 15 amino acids. V lost 0 bases, J lost 4 bases, and 13 bases lay in between. CDR3 residues: CASSYSKLLAYEQYF. The DNA for the CDR3 is TGTGCCAGCAGTTACTCGAAGCTGCTAGCTTACGAGCAGTACTTC.

This clonotype was seen repeatedly, ten times or more. V and J are TRBV11-1 and TRBJ2-7; maybe TRBD2 (5 bases). Trimming cost V 1 base and J 1 base, with 11 bases left between them. The germline V gene has CDR1 SGHAT and CDR2 FQDESV (reference sequence). The CDR3 covers 15 residues. The CDR3 sequence: CASSLGGLPSYEQYF. The DNA of the CDR3 is TGTGCCAGCAGCTTAGGCGGGCTACCATCCTACGAGCAGTACTTC.

This clonotype came up many times. The chain employs TRBV19 and TRBJ1-2; the D gene is possibly TRBD1 (5 bases). CDR1 is LNHDA, CDR2 SQIVND, per germline (reference sequence). Trimming stripped 3 bases from V and 3 bases from J, with 8 bases between. The CDR3 totals 13 residues. For the CDR3, the DNA is TGTGCCAGTAGTATGGGGCAGTACTATGGCTACACCTTC. Amino acid sequence: CASSMGQYYGYTF.

The rearrangement uses TRBV6-1 and TRBJ1-6; no reliable D call. The V and J ends lost 3 bases and 8 bases respectively, with 8 bases between them. The germline V gene has CDR1 MNHNS and CDR2 SASEGT. The CDR3 has 13 amino acids. CDR3 sequence (DNA): TGTGCCAGCAGTGATCGGTGGGATTCACCCCTCCACTTT. Amino acid sequence: CASSDRWDSPLHF.

This clonotype has more than one count but fewer than ten. V is TRBV3-1 and J is TRBJ1-6; weak D call: TRBD1 (5 bases). The CDR3 is made up of 15 amino acids. Germline V CDR1 and CDR2: LGHDT, YNNKEL (reference sequence). V was cut by 1 base and J by 7 bases, with 11 bases left in between. This chain's CDR3 is CASSQGGEWNSPLHF. In DNA, the CDR3 is TGTGCCAGCAGCCAAGGAGGGGAATGGAATTCACCCCTCCACTTT.

There are many counts of this clonotype. CDR3 protein: CASTGRLSNQPQHF. The CDR3 DNA sequence: TGTGCCAGTACCGGACGGTTAAGCAATCAGCCCCAGCATTTT. This rearrangement joins TRBV19 to TRBJ1-5; no clear D. Between the trimmed V and J ends, which lost 7 bases and 1 base, there was a span of 11 bases. CDR1 is LNHDA and CDR2 is SQIVND in the germline V gene (reference sequence). The CDR3 runs to 14 residues.